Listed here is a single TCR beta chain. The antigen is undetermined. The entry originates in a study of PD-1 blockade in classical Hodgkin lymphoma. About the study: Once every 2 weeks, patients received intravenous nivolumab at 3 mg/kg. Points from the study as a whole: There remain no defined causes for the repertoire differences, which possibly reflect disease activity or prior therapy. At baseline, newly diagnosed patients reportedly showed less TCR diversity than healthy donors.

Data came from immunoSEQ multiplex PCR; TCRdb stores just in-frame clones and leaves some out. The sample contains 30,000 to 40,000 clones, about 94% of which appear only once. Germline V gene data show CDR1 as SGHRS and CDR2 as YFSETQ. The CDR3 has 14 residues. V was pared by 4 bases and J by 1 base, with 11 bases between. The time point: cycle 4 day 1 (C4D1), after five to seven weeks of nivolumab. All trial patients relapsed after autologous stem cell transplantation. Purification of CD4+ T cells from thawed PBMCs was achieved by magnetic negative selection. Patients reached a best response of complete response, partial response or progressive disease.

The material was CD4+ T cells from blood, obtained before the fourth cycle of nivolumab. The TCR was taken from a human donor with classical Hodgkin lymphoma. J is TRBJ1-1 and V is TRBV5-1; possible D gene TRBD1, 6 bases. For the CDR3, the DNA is TGCGCCAGCAGCACCAGGGGTGGGAACACTGAAGCTTTCTTT. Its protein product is CASSTRGGNTEAFF.